The following is a T cell receptor beta chain sequence with its context. The sample originates from a study of shared clonotypes between healthy human individuals. Sequencing was performed with immunoSEQ multiplex PCR; in TCRdb, only in-frame clones are kept and a portion is missing. Here the sample spans approximately 980,000 clones, 60% to 85% being singletons. Germline values: CDR1 ENHRY, CDR2 SYGVKD. V lost 0 bases, J lost 6 bases, and 15 bases lay in between. The CDR3 covers 16 residues. This chain links TRBV10-3 with TRBJ1-5; D remains ambiguous. Sequencing was done on a sample of memory CD4+ T cells sorted from blood. The subset: CD45RA-negative fraction. The clonotype originates from a man between 18 and 29 years old in good health. Here the CDR3 reads CAISESPPSLGQPQHF. CDR3 nucleotides: TGTGCCATCAGTGAGTCCCCACCGTCCTTGGGTCAGCCCCAGCATTTT.